This T cell receptor beta chain was found in a study of blood T cell repertoires in COVID-19. The overall study: Spain, Italy and the United States supplied samples that represented acute and convalescent COVID-19. In each case, the material was cDNA or gDNA derived from T cells, B-cell-depleted T cells, or PBMCs.

Under the authors' procedure: Estimated nucleated cell counts came from reference gene primer amplification. Only in-frame clones appear in the TCRdb table, and some are missing; sequencing was by immunoSEQ multiplex PCR. V, J and clone size are those of that table, while D and trimming were read from the DNA. This table holds a few hundred thousand clones, approximately 91% found once. Trimming cost V 3 bases and J 4 bases; bases outside gene matches: 9. Germline CDR1 is SGHRS and CDR2 is YFSETQ. The CDR3 contains 15 residues. The clonotype comes from a man younger than 35 with active or convalescent COVID-19. Sequencing was performed on peripheral blood. The rearrangement links TRBV5-1 to TRBJ2-5; 7 bases line up with TRBD1. CDR3 amino acids: CASSSGQATIETQYF. The DNA of the CDR3 is TGCGCCAGCAGCTCAGGACAGGCTACTATAGAGACCCAGTACTTC.